What follows are 23 T cell receptor beta chains derived from one specimen sequenced in a study of PD-1 blockade in classical Hodgkin lymphoma. Clones were read by immunoSEQ multiplex PCR, and TCRdb kept only the in-frame ones, dropping some. The repertoire holds about 58,000 clones, with approximately 90% as singletons. All patients experienced relapse after autologous stem cell transplantation, and brentuximab vedotin exposure was variable. Sequencing was performed on peripheral blood mononuclear cells (PBMCs), taken before the second cycle of nivolumab. The receptors were gathered from a human donor with classical Hodgkin lymphoma.

J is TRBJ2-7 and V is TRBV9; D call uncertain. There are 15 residues in the CDR3. Between the trimmed V and J ends, which lost 0 bases and 5 bases, there was a span of 15 bases. In germline, CDR1 is SGDLS, CDR2 YYNGEE. The chain's CDR3 is CASSVGPFRNDEQYF. For the CDR3, the DNA is TGTGCCAGCAGCGTAGGACCCTTTAGGAACGACGAGCAGTACTTC.

Here the CDR3 reads CASVRGGAVTGELFF. Written as DNA, the CDR3 is TGTGCCAGCGTACGCGGGGGGGCGGTTACCGGGGAGCTGTTTTTT. The V gene is TRBV19, the J gene TRBJ2-2, with 9 positions matching TRBD2. The CDR3 totals 15 residues. J gave up 5 bases and V 9 bases, and 10 bases lay outside the gene matches. Germline-derived CDR1 and CDR2 are LNHDA and SQIVND (reference sequence).

This clone occurred once. This sequence joins TRBV19 and TRBJ1-4, with TRBD1 matching over 8 bases. The CDR3 extends over 15 amino acids. Germline V gene sequence: CDR1 LNHDA, CDR2 SQIVND (reference sequence). V trimming: 3 bases; J trimming: 5 bases; junction bases outside the gene matches: 5. The CDR3 protein is CASSISDRANEKLFF. The CDR3 region has the DNA TGTGCCAGTAGTATTTCGGACAGGGCCAATGAAAAACTGTTTTTT.

The chain joins TRBV11-2 to TRBJ2-5; tentative D call: TRBD1 (5 bases). This CDR3 contains 14 residues. With 3 bases removed from V and 5 bases from J, the gap between germline ends came to 13 bases. CDR1 and CDR2 from the germline V gene are SGHAT and FQNNGV. This CDR3 reads CASSFQGTPETQYF. Here the CDR3 DNA reads TGTGCCAGCAGCTTCCAGGGTACCCCCGAGACCCAGTACTTC.

This clone showed up just a few times. This sequence joins TRBV6-5 and TRBJ1-5; D gene uncertain. V lost 0 bases and J 0 bases, leaving 6 bases between the germline ends. The CDR3 length is 15 residues. The germline V gene encodes CDR1 MNHEY and CDR2 SVGAGI. DNA for the CDR3: TGTGCCAGCAGTTACTCCCGGAGTAGCAATCAGCCCCAGCATTTT. Encoded protein: CASSYSRSSNQPQHF.

V usage is TRBV7-9 and J usage is TRBJ2-5, with D possibly TRBD1 on 5 matching bases. Germline lookup yields CDR1 SEHNR and CDR2 FQNEAQ (reference sequence). Trimming removed 4 bases from V and 5 bases from J, with 14 bases in between. CDR3 length: 14 residues. The CDR3 region is CASSSPTVWETQYF. CDR3 in DNA: TGTGCCAGCAGCTCCCCGACAGTTTGGGAGACCCAGTACTTC.

In its sample, this clone was seen once. The chain recombines TRBV13 with TRBJ1-6; a weak D match, TRBD1 (6 bases). Looked up from germline, CDR1 is PRHDT and CDR2 is FYEKMQ (reference sequence). This CDR3 is built from 16 residues. Trimming left V 5 bases short and J 10 bases short, with 21 bases between. CDR3 loop: CASSAEGGPMGSPLHF. The CDR3 region has the DNA TGTGCCAGCAGCGCCGAGGGGGGCCCCATGGGATCACCCCTCCACTTT.

The chain joins TRBV5-1 to TRBJ2-1; 14 bases agree with TRBD2. The V gene end was trimmed by 7 bases and the J gene end by 2 bases; junction bases not matched to a gene: 14. The CDR3 spans 19 residues. The germline V gene has CDR1 SGHRS and CDR2 YFSETQ. In DNA, the CDR3 is TGCGCCAGCCAAATGGGTTGGACTAGCGGGGGGAGTCCCTACAATGAGCAGTTCTTC. Translated, it gives CASQMGWTSGGSPYNEQFF.

This chain uses TRBV5-1 with TRBJ1-1, with no clear D. The CDR3 loop spans 15 amino acids. Trimming pared 0 bases from V and 4 bases from J, leaving 13 bases between. Per the germline V gene, CDR1 is SGHRS and CDR2 is YFSETQ. This CDR3 is CASSLAGGRATEAFF. The CDR3 DNA reads TGCGCCAGCAGCTTGGCCGGAGGGCGGGCCACTGAAGCTTTCTTT.

The CDR3 DNA reads as TGTGCCAGCCAGGGAAGACCTCGAACAGATACGCAGTATTTT. It codes for CASQGRPRTDTQYF. The rearrangement links TRBV6-5 to TRBJ2-3; D may be TRBD1 (5 bases). The CDR3 is made up of 14 amino acids. Germline lookup yields CDR1 MNHEY and CDR2 SVGAGI. The V gene lost 8 bases and the J gene lost 3 bases, with 15 bases spanning the gap.

CDR3 DNA: TGCGCCAGCAGCCTCCCGGGGCAGGGGGAGACCCAGTACTTC. Its translation is CASSLPGQGETQYF. This sequence joins TRBV4-1 and TRBJ2-5, with a possible D match to TRBD1 (6 bases). CDR1 and CDR2 from the germline V gene are MGHRA and YSYEKL. Trimming stripped 4 bases from V and 5 bases from J, with 14 bases between. The CDR3 is 14 amino acids.

The genes are TRBV5-1 and TRBJ2-3; 8 bases map to TRBD2. Germline CDR1 is SGHRS and CDR2 is YFSETQ. Trimming took 4 bases from V and 4 from J; bases not matched to a gene: 11. CDR3 size: 16 residues. The CDR3 DNA follows: TGCGCCAGCAGCCCGCGGGGGGCACGGGTCCCAGATACGCAGTATTTT. This gives the protein CASSPRGARVPDTQYF.

This chain connects TRBV5-1 to TRBJ1-5, with 10 positions matching TRBD1. J lost 7 bases, V lost 4 bases, and 8 bases had no gene match. Germline CDR1 SGHRS, CDR2 YFSETQ. The CDR3 is 15 residues long. CDR3 bases: TGCGCCAGCAGCAAAACGCCGGGACAGGGGCAGCCCCAGCATTTT. Translating gives CASSKTPGQGQPQHF.

The chain joins TRBV5-1 to TRBJ2-5; unclear D gene. The V and J ends lost 0 bases and 5 bases respectively, with 5 bases between them. The CDR3 contains 12 residues. The germline CDR1 and CDR2 sequences are SGHRS and YFSETQ. CDR3 region: CASSLVAETQYF. The CDR3 bases are TGCGCCAGCAGCTTGGTGGCGGAGACCCAGTACTTC.

This chain joins TRBV9 and TRBJ1-3, with a weak D call TRBD1 (5 bases). With 0 bases removed from V and 4 bases from J, the gap between germline ends came to 5 bases. The CDR3 has 13 residues. Germline lookup yields CDR1 SGDLS and CDR2 YYNGEE. CDR3 residues: CASSVEGGNTIYF. CDR3 DNA sequence: TGTGCCAGCAGCGTAGAGGGGGGAAACACCATATATTTT.

V is TRBV6-5 and J is TRBJ2-2; D perhaps matches TRBD2 (7 bases). The germline CDR1 and CDR2 sequences are MNHEY and SVGAGI. Trimming left V 6 bases short and J 3 bases short, with 11 bases between. This CDR3 has 14 amino acids. The CDR3 DNA sequence: TGTGCCAGCAGCGAGGGGGGGCACACCGGGGAGCTGTTTTTT. Its translation: CASSEGGHTGELFF.

This sequence joins TRBV4-1 and TRBJ2-7; D ambiguous. Germline CDR1 MGHRA, CDR2 YSYEKL. The CDR3 runs 17 residues. The V end was cut by 0 bases, the J end by 4 bases, with 19 bases between. This CDR3 reads CASSQDVGVLGSYEQYF. The CDR3 nucleotides read TGCGCCAGCAGCCAAGATGTTGGGGTATTAGGTTCGTACGAGCAGTACTTC.

This clone was detected once. V is TRBV5-1 and J is TRBJ2-5; D is unresolved. The CDR3 sequence is 15 residues long. Germline lookup yields CDR1 SGHRS and CDR2 YFSETQ. Trimming stripped 1 base from V and 5 bases from J, with 15 bases between. The CDR3 DNA reads as TGCGCCAGCAGCTTGTTTGGAGCGATCCAGGAGACCCAGTACTTC. Residues: CASSLFGAIQETQYF.

The V gene is TRBV2, the J gene TRBJ2-1, with D maybe TRBD2 (6 bases). CDR1 and CDR2 from the germline V gene are SNHLY and FYNNEI. There are 15 residues in the CDR3. The germline V and J ends were trimmed by 5 bases and 7 bases, with 18 bases remaining between them. The CDR3 DNA reads TGTGCCAGCAGTCGTAGCCCCTCGGCGGGGAATGAGCAGTTCTTC. This translates into CASSRSPSAGNEQFF.

The chain carries TRBV6-5 and TRBJ2-7; 8 bases align to TRBD2. Germline assignment: CDR1 MNHEY and CDR2 SVGAGI. The CDR3 is 13 residues long. V shed 10 bases and J 5 bases; nucleotides not matched to a gene: 10. Here the CDR3 DNA reads TGTGCCACCGCGGGGGGACCACGGAACGAGCAGTACTTC. This translates into CATAGGPRNEQYF.

This chain uses TRBV7-2 with TRBJ1-5, with TRBD1 as a possible D gene (6 bases). Germline values: CDR1 SGHTA, CDR2 FQGNSA. With 5 bases removed from V and 2 bases from J, the gap between germline ends came to 16 bases. The CDR3 has 16 residues. As DNA, the CDR3 is TGTGCCAGCAGCCCGCGAACAGGGATACGCAATCAGCCCCAGCATTTT. Translation gives CASSPRTGIRNQPQHF. The variable domain in full, with the rest retrieved from reference TRBV7-2 and TRBJ1-5, is GAGVSQSPSNKVTEKGKDVELRCDPISGHTALYWYRQSLGQGLEFLIYFQGNSAPDKSGLPSDRFSAERTGGSVSTLTIQRTQQEDSAVYLCASSPRTGIRNQPQHFGDGTRLSIL.

This clone showed up just once. The chain has TRBV5-6 and TRBJ1-5; 8 bases match TRBD1. Trimming removed 3 bases from V and 7 bases from J; junction bases left unmatched: 9. This CDR3 comprises 15 residues. CDR1 and CDR2 (germline): SGHDT, YYEEEE. The CDR3 here is CASSSRDRLGQPQHF. The CDR3 DNA is TGTGCCAGCAGCTCCCGGGACAGGCTGGGCCAGCCCCAGCATTTT.

V is TRBV28 and J is TRBJ2-5; 10 bases match TRBD2. This CDR3 contains 15 residues. Germline V gene data show CDR1 as MDHEN and CDR2 as SYDVKM. V lost 6 bases to trimming and J lost 2 bases; unmatched junction nucleotides: 6. Here the CDR3 reads CASRQAGGPQETQYF. DNA of the CDR3: TGTGCCAGCAGGCAAGCGGGGGGGCCTCAAGAGACCCAGTACTTC.